This paragraph covers one T cell receptor beta chain sequence. As yet, its antigen is unknown. This entry comes from a study of T cells in Graves' hyperthyroidism and ophthalmopathy. Study overall: Peripheral blood collection took place at initial diagnosis, before any treatment. Study results and limitations: Ophthalmopathy could be told apart from stable hyperthyroidism with a 13 V-J model.

Amplified regions were TCR beta CDR3 sequences from RNA transcripts. Carried out on the TCR CDR3, a first-round RT-PCR used the HTBI primer set. TCRdb redid the calling of the multiplex PCR reads with MiXCR, one entry per CDR3 protein. The sample contains 640,000 or so distinct CDR3 sequences, under 15% of which appear only once. Germline V CDR1 and CDR2: MNHNS, SASEGT. The trim removed 4 bases at V and 7 bases at J, leaving 9 bases unmatched. The CDR3 is 15 amino acids. The chain recombines TRBV6-1 with TRBJ2-2; 7 nucleotides match TRBD2. Material for sequencing was blood. This TCR was sampled from a woman in her 40s with Graves' ophthalmopathy. CDR3 sequence: CASSGGSVYGGELFF. The CDR3 DNA sequence: TGTGCCAGCAGTGGCGGGAGTGTGTATGGCGGGGAGCTGTTTTTT.